This TCR beta chain was identified in a study of vaccination effects on CD4 cells after COVID-19. ViraFEST used viral peptide pools to expand antigen-specific CD4+ T cells before sequencing. Scientists isolated CD4+ T cells after a roughly nine-day culture period ended. Participants were given two doses of BNT162b2 or mRNA-1273 vaccine. It was on days 3 and 7 that half the medium was replaced with IL-2 medium. Method: immunoSEQ multiplex PCR; TCRdb's copy keeps in-frame clones and lacks some. The table has around 25,000 clones, roughly 81% seen once. The CDR3 runs to 12 residues. With 3 bases removed from V and 1 base from J, the gap between germline ends came to 3 bases. Notes on the study in general: Common cold coronavirus cross-reactivity was shown by only 1 of 255 vaccine-induced clones in healthy vaccinees. Limitations: small convalescent group and missing early post-infection timepoints.

Worth noting for this clone: Its antigen is not identified.

The chain carries TRBV12-3 or TRBV12-4 and TRBJ1-1; no definite D call. This specimen consisted of CD4+ T cells from PBMCs cultured with SARS-CoV-2 spike peptides, obtained after COVID-19 vaccination. This TCR came from a human donor who received a COVID-19 vaccine. Some clones in this sample may be carry-over from other donors' samples. CDR3 region: CASSLSNTEAFF. The CDR3 coding sequence is TGTGCCAGCAGTTTGTCGAACACTGAAGCTTTCTTT.